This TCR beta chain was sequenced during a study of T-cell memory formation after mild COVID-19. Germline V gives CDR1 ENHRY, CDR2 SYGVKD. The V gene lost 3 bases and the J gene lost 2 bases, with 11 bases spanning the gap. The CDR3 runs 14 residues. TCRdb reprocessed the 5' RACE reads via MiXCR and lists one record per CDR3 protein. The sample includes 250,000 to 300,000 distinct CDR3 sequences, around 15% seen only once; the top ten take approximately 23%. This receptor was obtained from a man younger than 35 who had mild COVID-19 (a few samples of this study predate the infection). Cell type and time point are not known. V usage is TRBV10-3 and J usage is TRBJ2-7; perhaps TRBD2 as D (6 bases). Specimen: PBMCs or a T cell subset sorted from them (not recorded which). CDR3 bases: TGTGCCATCAGTGACCAGACTAGGCCCTACGAGCAGTACTTC. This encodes CAISDQTRPYEQYF.